One TCR beta chain is described in this entry. Germline V gives CDR1 DFQATT, CDR2 SNEGSKA (reference sequence). CDR3 size: 13 residues. Trimming removed 4 bases from V and 5 bases from J; junction bases left unmatched: 3. Random-hexamer reverse transcription was applied to about 0.5 to 1 ug RNA. The TCR beta CDR3 was amplified by immunoSEQ multiplex PCR across 54 Vbeta, 13 Jbeta. One entry per CDR3 protein, called by TCRdb with MiXCR from the immunoSEQ multiplex PCR reads. The table lists about 200,000 distinct CDR3 sequences, more than 85% of them singletons. The record originates from a study of CD8 T cells in Susac syndrome.

Material: CD4+ T cells from PBMCs. The receptor comes from a human donor with Susac syndrome. This chain uses TRBV20-1 with TRBJ2-2; TRBD2 agrees at 8 bases. CDR3 protein: CSATGGRTGELFF. In DNA form, the CDR3 reads TGCAGTGCTACGGGAGGGCGTACCGGGGAGCTGTTTTTT.